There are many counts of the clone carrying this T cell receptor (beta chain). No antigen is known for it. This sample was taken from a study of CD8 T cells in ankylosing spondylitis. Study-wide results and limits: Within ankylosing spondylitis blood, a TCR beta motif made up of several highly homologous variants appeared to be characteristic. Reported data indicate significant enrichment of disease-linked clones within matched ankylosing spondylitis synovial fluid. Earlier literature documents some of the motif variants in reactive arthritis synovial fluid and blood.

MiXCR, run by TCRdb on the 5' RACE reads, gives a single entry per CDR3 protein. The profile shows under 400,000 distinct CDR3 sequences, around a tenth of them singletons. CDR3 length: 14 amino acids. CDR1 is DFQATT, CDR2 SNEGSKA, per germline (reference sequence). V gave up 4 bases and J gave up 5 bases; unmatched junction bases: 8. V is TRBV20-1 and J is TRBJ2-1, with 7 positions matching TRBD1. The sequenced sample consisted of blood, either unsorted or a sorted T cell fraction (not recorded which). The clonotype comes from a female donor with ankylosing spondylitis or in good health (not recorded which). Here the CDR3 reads CSAKRRGFNNEQFF. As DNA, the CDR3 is TGCAGTGCTAAACGCAGGGGGTTCAACAATGAGCAGTTCTTC.